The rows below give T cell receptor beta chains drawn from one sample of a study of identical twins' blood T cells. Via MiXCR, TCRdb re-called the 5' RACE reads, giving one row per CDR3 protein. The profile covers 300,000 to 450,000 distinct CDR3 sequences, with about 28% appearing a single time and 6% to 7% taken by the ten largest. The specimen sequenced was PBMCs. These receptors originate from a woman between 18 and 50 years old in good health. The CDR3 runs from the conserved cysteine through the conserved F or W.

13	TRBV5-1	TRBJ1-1	CASSRQGETEAFF
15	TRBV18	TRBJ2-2	CASSPYVTSFEELFF
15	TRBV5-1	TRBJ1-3	CASSRKPEELRTIYF
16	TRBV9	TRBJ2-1	CASSSSGGTSYNEQFF
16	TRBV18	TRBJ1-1	CASSPAQGVVNTEAFF
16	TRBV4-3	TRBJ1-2	CASSQGIRQDDYGYTF
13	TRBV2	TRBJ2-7	CASSESNLGEQYF
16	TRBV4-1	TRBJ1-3	CASSQVGQGAGNTIYF
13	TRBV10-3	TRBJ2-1	CAISLSSYNEQFF
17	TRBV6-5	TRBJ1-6	CASSYSLGQGNNSPLHF
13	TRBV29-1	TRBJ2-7	CSAVRQGNGEQYF
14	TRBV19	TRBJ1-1	CASSTDRVGPEAFF
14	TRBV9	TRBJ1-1	CASSVSGSTMEAFF
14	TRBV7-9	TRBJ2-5	CASSLGTGVQTQYF
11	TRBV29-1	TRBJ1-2	CSVDPNYGYTF
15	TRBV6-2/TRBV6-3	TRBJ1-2	CASSRPGQGDDGYTF
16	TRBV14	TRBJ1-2	CASSHLTPTGAFGYTF
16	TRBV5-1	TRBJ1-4	CASSLGPGQGNEKLFF
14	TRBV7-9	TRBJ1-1	CASSLVERGTEAFF
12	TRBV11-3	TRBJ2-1	CASSLGLEDHIF
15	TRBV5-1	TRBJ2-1	CASTFSGTSVNEQFF
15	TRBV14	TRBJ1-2	CASSQDPTTVYGYTF
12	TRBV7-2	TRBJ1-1	CASSFAGGEAFF
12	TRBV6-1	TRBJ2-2	CASRLMTGELFF
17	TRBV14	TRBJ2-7	CASSQEGPLAESYEQYF
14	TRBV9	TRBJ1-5	CASSAGRIYQPQHF
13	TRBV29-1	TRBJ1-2	CSVVPASGSGYTF
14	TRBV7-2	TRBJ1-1	CASSFGHMNTEAFF
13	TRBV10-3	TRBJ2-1	CATGTSGSEEQFF
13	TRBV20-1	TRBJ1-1	CSAKEDMNTEAFF
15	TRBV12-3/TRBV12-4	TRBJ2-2	CASSFPREGHGELFF
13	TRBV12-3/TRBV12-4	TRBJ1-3	CASSSYSGNTIYF
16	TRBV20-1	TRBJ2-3	CSARKAGRVLSDTQYF
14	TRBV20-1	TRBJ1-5	CSARDLRTNQPQHF
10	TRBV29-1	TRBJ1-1	CSVATTEAFF
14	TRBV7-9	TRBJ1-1	CASSLAQVKTEAFF
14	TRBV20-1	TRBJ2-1	CSARPGTNRNEQFF
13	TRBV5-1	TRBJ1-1	CASSLVQDIEAFF
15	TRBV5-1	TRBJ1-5	CASSLGPEGNQPQHF
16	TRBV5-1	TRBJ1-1	CASSLSLTGMNTEALF
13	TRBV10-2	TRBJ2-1	CASRDGGWDEQFF
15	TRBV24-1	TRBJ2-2	CATSDSASYTGELFF
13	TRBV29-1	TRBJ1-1	CSVEDRATGSAFF
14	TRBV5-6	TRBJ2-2	CASSAIPSTGELFF